The present T cell receptor beta chain was sequenced within a study of OX40 agonist ivuxolimab in advanced cancers. Study at large: Ivuxolimab was delivered to patients intravenously every 2 weeks at doses spanning 0.01 to 10 mg/kg.

Some clones are missing from TCRdb's copy, which holds only in-frame ones; the method was immunoSEQ multiplex PCR. The table includes about 83,000 clones, 65% to 90% detected once. With 1 base clipped from V and 3 bases from J, the junction kept 11 bases outside the gene matches. This CDR3 region has 18 residues. Germline loops: CDR1 MGHRA, CDR2 YSYEKL. The chain is built from TRBV4-1 and TRBJ1-5; 8 positions match TRBD1. The sequence derives from an adult with an advanced solid tumor such as melanoma, head and neck, liver or kidney cancer. This sample comprised CD4+ or CD8+ T cells sorted from blood, obtained in a trial of the OX40 agonist ivuxolimab. The chain's CDR3 is CASSQVGWPGQVNQPQHF. CDR3 nucleotides: TGCGCCAGCAGCCAAGTAGGGTGGCCGGGACAGGTCAATCAGCCCCAGCATTTT.